Sequencing of this TCR beta chain was carried out in a study of cytomegalovirus exposure and HLA in healthy donors. Turning to the study itself: Early released data comprised around 80 million unique TCRs from HLA-typed donors. Points from the study as a whole: HLA alleles were associated with 16,000 or so TCR beta sequences in a later analysis at 0.05 false discovery rate.

Per the germline V gene, CDR1 is KGHSH and CDR2 is LQKENI. CDR3 length: 18 amino acids. Trimming at V came to 2 bases and at J to 0 bases, leaving 4 bases not matched to a gene. Turning to this clone: Its target is unknown.

60 Vbeta and 13 Jbeta primers were used in PCR. Using immunoSEQ multiplex PCR, the repertoire was profiled, and TCRdb retains in-frame clones only, with some absent. The repertoire holds over 120,000 clones, around two thirds seen once, with 4.3% in the top ten. The sequenced material came from PBMCs. The chain uses TRBV18 and TRBJ2-2, with TRBD2 matching over 12 bases. This TCR was recovered from a man aged 18 to 30 in good health and CMV-seropositive. For the CDR3, the DNA is TGTGCCAGCTCACCAAGGACTAGCGGGGCCGCGAACACCGGGGAGCTGTTTTTT. The encoded protein is CASSPRTSGAANTGELFF. Combining the CDR3 with reference TRBV18 and TRBJ2-2 gives the whole variable domain NAGVMQNPRHLVRRRGQEARLRCSPMKGHSHVYWYRQLPEEGLKFMVYLQKENIIDESGMPKERFSAEFPKEGPSILRIQQVVRGDSAAYFCASSPRTSGAANTGELFFGEGSRLTVL.